This T cell receptor beta chain was found in a study of technical replicates of blood from several donors (dated by TCRdb to the late 2010s). Concerning this clone itself: No antigen is known for it. Base qualities are missing; no much larger clone stands one base away.

The library was prepared using the immunoSEQ multiplex PCR assay. The source is immuneACCESS, and TCRdb retained only in-frame sequences with V and J called. Part of the clones is not carried over; for the studies checked, unresolved V genes explain less than half of this, and the remainder is unexplained. The sample has 75,000 to 100,000 clones on record, around 96% of them singletons. Approximately 0.38% of the sample is in the top ten clones. Taken from the germline V gene, the CDR1 and CDR2 loops are LGHNA and YNFKEQ. The CDR3 sequence holds 14 residues, the cysteine and phenylalanine included. The only DNA kept is the CDR3, 42 bases in frame from the first base. V lost 0 bases and J lost 5 bases; the stretch between them is 9 bases long.

The sequencing input was T cells isolated from PBMCs. The TCR was taken from a human donor in good health. The rearrangement combines TRBV4-2 with TRBJ2-3; the D gene cannot be resolved reliably. The bases read TGTGCCAGCAGCCAAGATTCGGGTAGAGATACGCAGTATTTT. This encodes CASSQDSGRDTQYF.